This section outlines one T cell receptor (beta chain) sequence together with its context. Its antigen is unidentified. The sample holds other DNA sequences that translate to the same CDR3. The entry originates in a study of shared clonotypes between healthy human individuals. Points from the study as a whole: For naive CD4 cells, roughly 4.6% of clonotypes were shared across several donors.

Germline assignment: CDR1 MDHEN and CDR2 SYDVKM. With V trimmed by 3 bases and J by 0 bases, 1 base remained unmatched. CDR3 size: 14 residues. Produced via immunoSEQ multiplex PCR; TCRdb's table is partial and in-frame only. The data show around 610,000 clones, approximately 96% seen once. Naive CD8 cells, CD45RO-negative and positively selected for CCR7, excluded terminally differentiated effector memory CD45RA+ cells. The clonotype originates from a woman between 25 and 40 years old in good health. The sequenced sample consisted of naive CD8+ T cells sorted from blood. The chain joins TRBV28 to TRBJ1-2; the match to TRBD1 covers 7 bases. CDR3 coding DNA: TGTGCCAGCAGTTTCGGGACAGCTAACTATGGCTACACCTTC. It is translated as CASSFGTANYGYTF.